This T cell receptor (beta chain) was obtained from a study of CD8 T cells in ankylosing spondylitis. TCRdb redid the calling of the 5' RACE reads with MiXCR, one entry per CDR3 protein. The sample holds around 150,000 distinct CDR3 sequences, just under 7.5% seen once. This clonotype was recorded at least ten times. Germline trimming cut 3 bases from V and 5 bases from J; bases unmatched to any gene: 10. This CDR3 contains 16 residues. From germline, CDR1 is SGHVS and CDR2 FQNEAQ. The material sequenced was blood, either unsorted or a sorted T cell fraction (not recorded which). This clonotype was obtained from a female donor with ankylosing spondylitis or in good health (not recorded which). The V call is TRBV7-8, the J call TRBJ2-5; the match to TRBD2 covers 9 bases. The CDR3 spells CASSFLTSGLRETQYF. The CDR3 DNA is TGTGCCAGCAGCTTCCTTACTAGCGGGCTCAGGGAGACCCAGTACTTC. Variable domain in full (rest from reference TRBV7-8 and TRBJ2-5): GAGVSQSPRYKVAKRGQDVALRCDPISGHVSLFWYQQALGQGPEFLTYFQNEAQLDKSGLPSDRFFAERPEGSVSTLKIQRTQQEDSAVYLCASSFLTSGLRETQYFGPGTRLLVL.